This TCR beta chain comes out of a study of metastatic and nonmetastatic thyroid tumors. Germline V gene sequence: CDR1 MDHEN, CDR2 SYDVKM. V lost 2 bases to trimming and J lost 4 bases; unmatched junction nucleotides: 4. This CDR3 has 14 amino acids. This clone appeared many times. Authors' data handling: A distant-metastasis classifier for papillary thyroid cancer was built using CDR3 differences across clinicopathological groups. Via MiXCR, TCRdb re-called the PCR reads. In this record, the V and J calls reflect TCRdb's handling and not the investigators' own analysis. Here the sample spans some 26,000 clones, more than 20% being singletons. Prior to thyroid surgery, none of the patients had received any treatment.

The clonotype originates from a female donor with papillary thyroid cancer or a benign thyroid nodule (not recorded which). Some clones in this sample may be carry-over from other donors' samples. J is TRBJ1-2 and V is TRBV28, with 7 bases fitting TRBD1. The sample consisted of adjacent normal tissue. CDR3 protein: CASSLDRAVYGYTF. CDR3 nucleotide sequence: TGTGCCAGCAGTTTAGACAGGGCGGTCTATGGCTACACCTTC.